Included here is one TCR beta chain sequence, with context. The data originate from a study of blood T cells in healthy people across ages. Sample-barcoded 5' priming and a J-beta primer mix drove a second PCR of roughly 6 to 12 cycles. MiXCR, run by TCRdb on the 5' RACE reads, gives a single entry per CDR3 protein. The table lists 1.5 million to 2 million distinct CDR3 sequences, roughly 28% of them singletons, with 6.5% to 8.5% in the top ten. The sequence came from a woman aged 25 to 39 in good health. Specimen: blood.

The DNA of the CDR3 is TGCAGTGCTAGGCTTGATCTGTCTGCCGAGACCCAGTACTTC. This translates into CSARLDLSAETQYF. The chain links TRBV20-1 to TRBJ2-5; no clear D. V was shortened by 3 bases and J by 5 bases, with 16 bases between the two germline ends. The CDR3 spans 14 residues. Looked up from germline, CDR1 is DFQATT and CDR2 is SNEGSKA (reference sequence).